Listed below are T cell receptor beta chains from one sample, sequenced in a study of shared clonotypes between healthy human individuals. Profiled with immunoSEQ multiplex PCR; TCRdb holds only in-frame clones, not every one. The sample records a few million clones, roughly 93% being singletons. Sequenced: naive CD4+ T cells from PBMCs. The receptors derive from a man aged 18 to 29 in good health. Some clones in this sample may be carry-over from other donors' samples. The CDR3 runs from the conserved cysteine through the conserved F or W. D genes are given only for firm matches. The listing skips clone size in some rows; elsewhere it reads once, few, many or a size class.

D gene: .
J gene: TRBJ1-1
clone size: .
V gene: TRBV9
CDR3 protein: CASSARAGLPEGAEAFF
CDR3 DNA: TGTGCCAGCAGCGCAAGAGCGGGACTCCCCGAAGGGGCTGAAGCTTTCTTT

D gene: TRBD2
J gene: TRBJ2-1
clone size: once
V gene: TRBV29-1
CDR3 protein: CSVAVAGARSYNEQFF
CDR3 DNA: TGCAGCGTTGCGGTAGCGGGAGCCCGCTCCTACAATGAGCAGTTCTTC

D gene: TRBD2
J gene: TRBJ2-1
clone size: .
V gene: TRBV25-1
CDR3 protein: CASNLAGGGNEQFF
CDR3 DNA: TGTGCCAGCAATCTAGCGGGAGGCGGCAATGAGCAGTTCTTC

D gene: .
J gene: TRBJ2-7
clone size: .
V gene: TRBV6-5
CDR3 protein: CASSLPGPEWYF
CDR3 DNA: TGTGCCAGCAGCCTCCCGGGCCCCGAGTGGTACTTC

D gene: .
J gene: TRBJ2-5
clone size: .
V gene: TRBV9
CDR3 protein: CASSGSEQETQYF
CDR3 DNA: TGTGCCAGCAGCGGATCCGAGCAAGAGACCCAGTACTTC

D gene: TRBD2
J gene: TRBJ2-7
clone size: .
V gene: TRBV11-2
CDR3 protein: CASSFRAGDYEQYF
CDR3 DNA: TGTGCCAGCAGCTTTAGAGCGGGAGACTACGAGCAGTACTTC

D gene: .
J gene: TRBJ1-1
clone size: .
V gene: TRBV9
CDR3 protein: CASSVGGRRDTEAFF
CDR3 DNA: TGTGCCAGCAGCGTAGGGGGGCGCCGGGACACTGAAGCTTTCTTT

D gene: TRBD1
J gene: TRBJ1-5
clone size: .
V gene: TRBV7-9
CDR3 protein: CASSSETGVFQPQHF
CDR3 DNA: TGTGCCAGCAGCTCTGAGACAGGGGTCTTTCAGCCCCAGCATTTT

D gene: .
J gene: TRBJ2-2
clone size: .
V gene: TRBV2
CDR3 protein: CASRSVSGTGELFF
CDR3 DNA: TGTGCCAGCAGGTCCGTTTCGGGCACCGGGGAGCTGTTTTTT

D gene: .
J gene: TRBJ2-5
clone size: .
V gene: TRBV4-2
CDR3 protein: CASSSAFGGPQETQYF
CDR3 DNA: TGTGCCAGCAGTTCCGCGTTCGGCGGACCCCAAGAGACCCAGTACTTC

D gene: TRBD1
J gene: TRBJ1-1
clone size: once
V gene: TRBV6-6
CDR3 protein: CASIQGANTEAFF
CDR3 DNA: TGTGCCAGCATCCAGGGGGCTAACACTGAAGCTTTCTTT

D gene: .
J gene: TRBJ2-7
clone size: .
V gene: TRBV30
CDR3 protein: CAWSGRNSYEQYF
CDR3 DNA: TGTGCCTGGAGCGGACGGAACTCCTACGAGCAGTACTTC

D gene: TRBD2
J gene: TRBJ2-1
clone size: .
V gene: TRBV4-3
CDR3 protein: CASSQEVRSGRARRDEQFF
CDR3 DNA: TGCGCCAGCAGCCAAGAAGTGCGGAGCGGGAGGGCCCGGCGGGATGAGCAGTTCTTC

D gene: TRBD1
J gene: TRBJ2-7
clone size: .
V gene: TRBV6-5
CDR3 protein: CASSGTGKGHEQYF
CDR3 DNA: TGTGCCAGCAGTGGGACAGGGAAAGGTCACGAGCAGTACTTC

D gene: .
J gene: TRBJ2-2
clone size: .
V gene: TRBV28
CDR3 protein: CASVRNTGELFF
CDR3 DNA: TGTGCCAGCGTACGGAACACCGGGGAGCTGTTTTTT

D gene: .
J gene: TRBJ1-3
clone size: .
V gene: TRBV11-1
CDR3 protein: CASSPPTAPRDTIYF
CDR3 DNA: TGTGCCAGCAGCCCCCCGACAGCGCCGAGGGACACCATATATTTT

D gene: .
J gene: TRBJ1-2
clone size: .
V gene: TRBV6-5
CDR3 protein: CASSPPGWDGYTF
CDR3 DNA: TGTGCCAGCAGTCCCCCGGGTTGGGATGGCTACACCTTC

D gene: .
J gene: TRBJ1-4
clone size: .
V gene: TRBV2
CDR3 protein: CASSGSRGEKLFF
CDR3 DNA: TGTGCCAGCAGTGGCAGTCGGGGCGAAAAACTGTTTTTT

D gene: TRBD1
J gene: TRBJ1-5
clone size: .
V gene: TRBV27
CDR3 protein: CASSSPRTGSHSNQPQHF
CDR3 DNA: TGTGCCAGCAGTTCCCCCCGGACAGGCTCCCATAGCAATCAGCCCCAGCATTTT

D gene: TRBD1
J gene: TRBJ2-5
clone size: .
V gene: TRBV7-9
CDR3 protein: CASSLAKGAGRETQYF
CDR3 DNA: TGTGCCAGCAGCTTAGCGAAGGGGGCAGGTCGGGAGACCCAGTACTTC

D gene: TRBD1
J gene: TRBJ2-1
clone size: .
V gene: TRBV28
CDR3 protein: CASSFNRGYSNEQFF
CDR3 DNA: TGTGCCAGCAGTTTTAACAGGGGTTACTCCAATGAGCAGTTCTTC

D gene: .
J gene: TRBJ1-3
clone size: once
V gene: TRBV10-2
CDR3 protein: CASSDSYLSSGNTIYF
CDR3 DNA: TGCGCCAGCAGTGACTCCTATCTGAGCTCTGGAAACACCATATATTTT

D gene: .
J gene: TRBJ1-5
clone size: .
V gene: TRBV2
CDR3 protein: CASSPIFREGPQHF
CDR3 DNA: TGTGCCAGCAGCCCCATATTCCGGGAAGGGCCCCAGCATTTT

D gene: TRBD2
J gene: TRBJ2-1
clone size: .
V gene: TRBV27
CDR3 protein: CASSISGRATNEQFF
CDR3 DNA: TGTGCCAGCAGCATTAGCGGGAGGGCCACCAATGAGCAGTTCTTC

D gene: .
J gene: TRBJ1-1
clone size: few
V gene: TRBV7-9
CDR3 protein: CASSLTLNTEAFF
CDR3 DNA: TGTGCCAGCAGCTTGACATTGAACACTGAAGCTTTCTTT

D gene: TRBD1
J gene: TRBJ2-7
clone size: once
V gene: TRBV28
CDR3 protein: CASSGGQGSPYEQYF
CDR3 DNA: TGTGCCAGCAGCGGTGGACAGGGGTCTCCCTACGAGCAGTACTTC

D gene: .
J gene: TRBJ1-3
clone size: .
V gene: TRBV9
CDR3 protein: CASSALTGTGNTIYF
CDR3 DNA: TGTGCCAGCAGCGCCCTCACAGGGACTGGAAACACCATATATTTT

D gene: .
J gene: TRBJ2-7
clone size: .
V gene: TRBV28
CDR3 protein: CASSLRTEWGEQYF
CDR3 DNA: TGTGCCAGCAGCCTTCGGACGGAATGGGGCGAGCAGTACTTC

D gene: .
J gene: TRBJ2-6
clone size: .
V gene: TRBV7-9
CDR3 protein: CASSMIRDGRANVLTF
CDR3 DNA: TGTGCCAGCAGCATGATTAGGGACGGCCGGGCCAACGTCCTGACTTTC

D gene: .
J gene: TRBJ1-1
clone size: .
V gene: TRBV19
CDR3 protein: CASSPRGMTEAFF
CDR3 DNA: TGTGCCAGTAGCCCTAGAGGGATGACTGAAGCTTTCTTT

D gene: TRBD1
J gene: TRBJ1-1
clone size: .
V gene: TRBV13
CDR3 protein: CASSLGTGRNTEAFF
CDR3 DNA: TGTGCCAGCAGCCTAGGGACAGGGCGCAACACTGAAGCTTTCTTT

D gene: .
J gene: TRBJ2-5
clone size: .
V gene: TRBV7-2
CDR3 protein: CASSPSFENWETQYF
CDR3 DNA: TGTGCCAGCAGTCCGTCTTTCGAGAATTGGGAGACCCAGTACTTC

D gene: TRBD2
J gene: TRBJ2-7
clone size: .
V gene: TRBV7-2
CDR3 protein: CASSLRTSGNYEQYF
CDR3 DNA: TGTGCCAGCAGCTTAAGGACTAGCGGAAACTACGAGCAGTACTTC

D gene: TRBD2
J gene: TRBJ2-1
clone size: .
V gene: TRBV15
CDR3 protein: CATTRVAGGLGEQFF
CDR3 DNA: TGTGCCACCACCAGGGTAGCGGGAGGGCTGGGTGAGCAGTTCTTC

D gene: TRBD1
J gene: TRBJ2-2
clone size: .
V gene: TRBV19
CDR3 protein: CASSTGTGDTGELFF
CDR3 DNA: TGTGCCAGTAGTACCGGGACAGGAGACACCGGGGAGCTGTTTTTT

D gene: .
J gene: TRBJ2-1
clone size: .
V gene: TRBV28
CDR3 protein: CASTSGLRPYNEQFF
CDR3 DNA: TGTGCCAGCACCTCTGGGCTCAGACCATACAATGAGCAGTTCTTC

D gene: .
J gene: TRBJ2-3
clone size: .
V gene: TRBV30
CDR3 protein: CAWSVLTADTQYF
CDR3 DNA: TGTGCCTGGAGTGTACTGACTGCTGATACGCAGTATTTT

D gene: TRBD2
J gene: TRBJ2-3
clone size: .
V gene: TRBV7-9
CDR3 protein: CASSPLAGSTDTQYF
CDR3 DNA: TGTGCCAGCAGCCCCTTAGCGGGAAGCACAGATACGCAGTATTTT

D gene: TRBD2
J gene: TRBJ2-3
clone size: .
V gene: TRBV7-2
CDR3 protein: CASTVGSGRTDTQYF
CDR3 DNA: TGTGCCAGCACCGTGGGTAGCGGGAGAACAGATACGCAGTATTTT

D gene: .
J gene: TRBJ1-1
clone size: .
V gene: TRBV28
CDR3 protein: CASSLRFRGAEAFF
CDR3 DNA: TGTGCCAGCAGTTTAAGGTTCAGGGGCGCTGAAGCTTTCTTT

D gene: .
J gene: TRBJ2-1
clone size: .
V gene: TRBV7-2
CDR3 protein: CASRRQPYSYNEQFF
CDR3 DNA: TGTGCCAGCAGGAGACAGCCATACTCCTACAATGAGCAGTTCTTC

D gene: TRBD2
J gene: TRBJ2-1
clone size: .
V gene: TRBV5-4
CDR3 protein: CASSLAPTSGANEQFF
CDR3 DNA: TGTGCCAGCAGCTTGGCACCGACTAGCGGGGCCAATGAGCAGTTCTTC